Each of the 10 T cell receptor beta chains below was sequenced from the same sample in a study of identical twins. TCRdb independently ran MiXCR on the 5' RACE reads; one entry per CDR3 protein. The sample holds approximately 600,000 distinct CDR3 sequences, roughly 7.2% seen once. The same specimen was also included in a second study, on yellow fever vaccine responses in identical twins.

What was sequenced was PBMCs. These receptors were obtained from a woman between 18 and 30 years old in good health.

CDR3 loop: CASKGGTYEQYV. The CDR3 nucleotides are TGTGCCAGCAAGGGCGGGACCTACGAGCAGTACGTC. The chain recombines TRBV12-3 or TRBV12-4 with TRBJ2-7, with TRBD2 as a possible D gene (6 bases). V was trimmed by 7 bases and J by 2 bases, leaving 9 bases between them. The CDR3 extends over 12 amino acids.

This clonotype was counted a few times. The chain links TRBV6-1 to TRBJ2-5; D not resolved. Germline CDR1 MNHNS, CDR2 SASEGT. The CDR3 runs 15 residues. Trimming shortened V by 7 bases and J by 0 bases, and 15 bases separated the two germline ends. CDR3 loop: CASTGLWVYQETQYF. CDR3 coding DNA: TGTGCCAGCACCGGCCTTTGGGTCTACCAAGAGACCCAGTACTTC.

The CDR3 sequence: CASSQTTGAITDTQYF. The CDR3 DNA is TGTGCCAGCAGTCAAACGACAGGGGCTATCACAGATACGCAGTATTTT. The gene calls are TRBV6-1 and TRBJ2-3; 8 bases are a match to TRBD1. Unmatched junction bases numbered 9, after V lost 5 bases and J lost 2 bases. Germline assignment: CDR1 MNHNS and CDR2 SASEGT. The CDR3 spans 16 residues.

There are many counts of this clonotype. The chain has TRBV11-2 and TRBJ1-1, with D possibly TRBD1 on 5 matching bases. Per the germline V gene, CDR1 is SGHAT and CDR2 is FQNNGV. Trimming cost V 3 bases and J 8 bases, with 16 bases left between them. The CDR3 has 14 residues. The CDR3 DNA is TGTGCCAGCAGCTTCCTCAGCGGGACTCAGGAAGCTTTCTTT. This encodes CASSFLSGTQEAFF.

CDR3 protein: CASSQVGQGTQDGYTF. CDR3 nucleotide sequence: TGTGCCAGCAGCCAAGTGGGGCAGGGGACCCAGGATGGCTACACCTTC. This chain connects TRBV3-1 to TRBJ1-2, with D perhaps TRBD1 (6 bases). Germline values: CDR1 LGHDT, CDR2 YNNKEL (reference sequence). Trimming removed 1 base at V and 6 bases at J, with 18 bases between. The CDR3 runs 16 residues.

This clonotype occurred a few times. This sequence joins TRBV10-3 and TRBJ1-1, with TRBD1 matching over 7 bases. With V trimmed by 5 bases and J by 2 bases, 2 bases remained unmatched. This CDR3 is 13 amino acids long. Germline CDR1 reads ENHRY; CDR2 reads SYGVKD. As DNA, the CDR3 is TGTGCCATCAGTTGGGACAGTAACACTGAAGCTTTCTTT. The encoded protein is CAISWDSNTEAFF.

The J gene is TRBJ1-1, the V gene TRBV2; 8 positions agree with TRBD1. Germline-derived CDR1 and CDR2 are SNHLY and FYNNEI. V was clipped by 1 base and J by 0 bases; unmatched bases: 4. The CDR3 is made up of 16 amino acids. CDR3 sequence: CASSEGQGRLNTEAFF. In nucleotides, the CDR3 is TGTGCCAGCAGTGAAGGACAGGGGAGGTTGAACACTGAAGCTTTCTTT.

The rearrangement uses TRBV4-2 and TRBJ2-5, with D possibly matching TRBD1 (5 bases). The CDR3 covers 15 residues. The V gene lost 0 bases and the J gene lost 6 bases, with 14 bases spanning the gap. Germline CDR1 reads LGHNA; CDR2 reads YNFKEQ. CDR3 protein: CASSQDGASRKTQYF. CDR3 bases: TGTGCCAGCAGCCAAGATGGGGCTAGTCGGAAGACCCAGTACTTC.

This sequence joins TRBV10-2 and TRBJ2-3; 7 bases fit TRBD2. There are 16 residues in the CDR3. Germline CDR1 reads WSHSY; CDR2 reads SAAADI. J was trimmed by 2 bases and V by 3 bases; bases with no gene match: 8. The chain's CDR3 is CASSEGGAGHTDTQYF. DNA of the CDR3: TGCGCCAGCAGTGAAGGAGGAGCGGGGCACACAGATACGCAGTATTTT.

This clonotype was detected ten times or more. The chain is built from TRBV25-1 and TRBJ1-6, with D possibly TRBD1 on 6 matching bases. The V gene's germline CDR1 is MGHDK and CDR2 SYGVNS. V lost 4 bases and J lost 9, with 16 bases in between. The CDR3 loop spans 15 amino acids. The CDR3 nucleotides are TGTGCCAGCAGTGCCGTGGGGACACTGGGTTCACCCCTCCACTTT. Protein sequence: CASSAVGTLGSPLHF.